Listed below are T cell receptor beta chains from one sample, sequenced in a study of molecular identifiers for immune sequencing clone quantification. A single record per CDR3 protein comes from TCRdb applying MiXCR to the PCR reads. This table has about 640,000 distinct CDR3 sequences, 15% to 20% appearing once. The sample was naive CD8+ T cells from blood, with Jurkat cell RNA spiked in. These receptor sequences come from a human donor in good health. Some libraries in this study had Jurkat cell RNA spiked in. CDR3s include the opening cysteine and the closing phenylalanine or tryptophan. A D gene is named only where the DNA matches it firmly. Some rows have no size entry. The others give once, few or many, or a class for an expanded clone.

size,V,D,J,CDR3,DNA
many,TRBV27,NA,TRBJ1-1,CASSLEPYTEAFF,TGTGCCAGCAGTTTGGAGCCTTACACTGAAGCTTTCTTT
NA,TRBV7-2,TRBD2,TRBJ2-1,CASSLVATSGGARNEQFF,TGTGCCAGCAGCTTAGTCGCCACTAGCGGGGGGGCCAGGAATGAGCAGTTCTTC
NA,TRBV12-3/TRBV12-4,NA,TRBJ2-5,CASSESAYQETQYF,TGTGCCAGTTCAGAATCAGCGTACCAAGAGACCCAGTACTTC
many,TRBV29-1,TRBD1,TRBJ1-2,CSVENRGIGYGYTF,TGCAGCGTTGAAAACAGGGGTATCGGCTATGGCTACACCTTC
NA,TRBV7-2,NA,TRBJ2-1,CASSATSPPYNEQFF,TGTGCCAGCAGCGCCACTAGTCCCCCCTACAATGAGCAGTTCTTC
NA,TRBV18,NA,TRBJ1-1,CASSPLPGSGGTEAFF,TGTGCCAGCTCACCACTCCCCGGATCCGGTGGCACTGAAGCTTTCTTT
many,TRBV12-3/TRBV12-4,NA,TRBJ1-1,CASSLNLGVTEAFF,TGTGCCAGCAGCTTAAACCTAGGGGTCACTGAAGCTTTCTTT
many,TRBV7-9,NA,TRBJ1-2,CASLPLDRLSNYGYTF,TGTGCCAGCCTCCCGTTAGACAGACTTTCTAACTATGGCTACACCTTC
many,TRBV18,NA,TRBJ1-1,CASSSVGGTEAFF,TGTGCCAGCTCATCGGTGGGGGGCACTGAAGCTTTCTTT
NA,TRBV6-2/TRBV6-3,NA,TRBJ2-7,CASTMGEPYEQYF,TGTGCCAGCACCATGGGGGAGCCCTACGAGCAGTACTTC
many,TRBV20-1,NA,TRBJ1-6,CSAPGTHNSPLHF,TGCAGTGCTCCCGGGACCCATAATTCACCCCTCCACTTT
many,TRBV6-2/TRBV6-3,TRBD1,TRBJ1-1,CASSPPTGMHTEAFF,TGTGCCAGCAGTCCACCGACAGGGATGCACACTGAAGCTTTCTTT
many,TRBV27,TRBD1,TRBJ2-1,CASSLVLRTGGNEQFF,TGTGCCAGCAGTTTAGTATTACGGACAGGGGGCAATGAGCAGTTCTTC
NA,TRBV9,TRBD1,TRBJ2-6,CASSPTGGGSGANVLTF,TGTGCCAGCAGCCCGACAGGGGGTGGATCTGGGGCCAACGTCCTGACTTTC
many,TRBV5-1,TRBD2,TRBJ2-5,CASSAFTTSGEGETQYF,TGCGCCAGCAGCGCATTCACGACTAGCGGAGAGGGGGAGACCCAGTACTTC
many,TRBV18,NA,TRBJ2-7,CASSPLGTVFTYEQYF,TGTGCCAGCTCACCACTCGGGACCGTTTTCACCTACGAGCAGTACTTC
many,TRBV20-1,TRBD2,TRBJ2-5,CSARRLAGLQETQYF,TGCAGTGCAAGAAGACTAGCGGGGCTACAAGAGACCCAGTACTTC
NA,TRBV9,TRBD2,TRBJ2-1,CATSPLAGGYNEQFF,TGTGCCACCTCACCCTTGGCGGGAGGGTACAATGAGCAGTTCTTC
many,TRBV5-1,NA,TRBJ1-1,CASSLQKNTEAFF,TGCGCCAGCAGCTTGCAGAAGAACACTGAAGCTTTCTTT
many,TRBV11-2,TRBD2,TRBJ2-3,CASSLAGGPVDTQYF,TGTGCCAGCAGCTTAGCGGGGGGGCCCGTAGATACGCAGTATTTT
many,TRBV5-6,TRBD2,TRBJ2-5,CASSSRLAGVETQYF,TGTGCCAGCAGCTCCAGACTAGCGGGAGTAGAGACCCAGTACTTC
few,TRBV5-4,TRBD1,TRBJ2-7,CASSSWTGGQYEQYF,TGTGCCAGCAGCTCCTGGACAGGGGGGCAGTACGAGCAGTACTTC
NA,TRBV12-3/TRBV12-4,NA,TRBJ2-3,CASRLGHPTDTQYF,TGTGCCAGCAGGCTCGGGCACCCCACAGATACGCAGTATTTT
NA,TRBV12-3/TRBV12-4,NA,TRBJ2-1,CASSLGGYGGDEQFF,TGTGCCAGCAGTTTGGGGGGCTACGGAGGGGATGAGCAGTTCTTC
NA,TRBV19,TRBD1,TRBJ2-7,CASSDGQGIAHEQYF,TGTGCCAGTAGCGATGGACAGGGAATTGCCCACGAGCAGTACTTC
many,TRBV18,TRBD1,TRBJ2-5,CASSPYDRDETQYF,TGTGCCAGCTCACCGTACGACAGGGATGAGACCCAGTACTTC
many,TRBV7-9,NA,TRBJ2-3,CASSPRHPSTDTQYF,TGTGCCAGCAGCCCCCGCCACCCTAGCACAGATACGCAGTATTTT
NA,TRBV4-3,NA,TRBJ2-6,CASSRDWGPRRGGANVLTF,TGCGCCAGCAGCCGAGATTGGGGACCCCGCCGGGGTGGGGCCAACGTCCTGACTTTC
many,TRBV20-1,TRBD2,TRBJ2-1,CSARGLAGSYEQFF,TGCAGTGCTAGAGGACTAGCGGGGAGCTATGAGCAGTTCTTC
many,TRBV7-8,NA,TRBJ1-1,CASSPRVMGDNTEAFF,TGTGCCAGCAGCCCTCGTGTGATGGGGGATAACACTGAAGCTTTCTTT
many,TRBV7-9,TRBD1,TRBJ1-2,CASSSGTASGYTF,TGTGCCAGCAGCTCCGGGACAGCGTCAGGCTACACCTTC
many,TRBV20-1,TRBD1,TRBJ1-4,CSAAGQGVEKLFF,TGCAGTGCTGCCGGACAGGGGGTTGAAAAACTGTTTTTT
many,TRBV25-1,TRBD1,TRBJ1-1,CASSEYDRGEDTEAFF,TGTGCCAGCAGTGAATACGACAGGGGAGAGGACACTGAAGCTTTCTTT
many,TRBV7-9,NA,TRBJ2-3,CASSLAPDTQYF,TGTGCCAGCAGCTTAGCCCCGGATACGCAGTATTTT
many,TRBV16,TRBD2,TRBJ2-3,CASSQSRTSLLDTQYF,TGTGCCAGCAGCCAATCAAGGACTAGCCTTTTGGATACGCAGTATTTT
NA,TRBV19,NA,TRBJ2-7,CASSIAGYTSWTGAYEQYF,TGTGCCAGTAGTATAGCCGGCTATACCTCCTGGACGGGGGCCTACGAGCAGTACTTC
many,TRBV20-1,TRBD2,TRBJ2-7,CSARATSGGYEQYF,TGCAGTGCTAGAGCTACTAGCGGGGGATACGAGCAGTACTTC
many,TRBV4-3,NA,TRBJ2-3,CASSQAIRDTQYF,TGCGCCAGCAGCCAAGCGATTCGAGATACGCAGTATTTT
many,TRBV15,NA,TRBJ2-4,CATSSRVDIQYF,TGTGCCACCTCGTCCAGGGTTGACATTCAGTACTTC
many,TRBV7-8,TRBD1,TRBJ2-7,CASSFSGTGIGEQYF,TGTGCCAGCAGCTTCTCAGGGACAGGGATAGGCGAGCAGTACTTC
few,TRBV7-6,NA,TRBJ1-1,CASSHTGTENTEAFF,TGTGCCAGCAGCCATACCGGGACTGAGAACACTGAAGCTTTCTTT
few,TRBV20-1,NA,TRBJ2-2,CSARDGVITGELFF,TGCAGTGCTAGAGATGGGGTTATCACCGGGGAGCTGTTTTTT
many,TRBV28,TRBD1,TRBJ1-6,CASSPRLLTGGLHF,TGTGCCAGCAGTCCCCGACTCCTGACAGGGGGCCTCCACTTT
NA,TRBV3-1,NA,TRBJ2-7,CASSQGGAPSYEQYF,TGTGCCAGCAGCCAAGGGGGGGCCCCATCCTACGAGCAGTACTTC
many,TRBV5-4,NA,TRBJ2-1,CASSLQADEQFF,TGTGCCAGCAGCCTCCAGGCAGATGAGCAGTTCTTC